Given below is one T cell receptor beta chain in context. Its antigen is unidentified. The sample belongs to a study of beta chain features in type 1 diabetes. Blood was drawn once from each donor into heparinised tubes. The draws averaged about 0.12 L. V dropped 0 bases and J dropped 1 base, with 16 bases sitting between them. Germline CDR1 SGDLS, CDR2 YYNGEE. The CDR3 has 17 residues. Study findings and constraints: Highly expressing activated T cells could be over-counted with a cDNA template. For Type 1 diabetes patients, all four CD4+ subsets carried TCRB CDR3s that were moderately but significantly shorter.

Sequenced material consisted of expressed TCRB transcripts (all of the isolated RNA was reverse transcribed). Reads from naive, central memory and regulatory T cell samples averaged about 3.57 million. Clones were sequenced by immunoSEQ multiplex PCR, and TCRdb holds only the in-frame ones, with some missing. Of under 350,000 clones listed, roughly 24% are singletons. The chain carries TRBV9 and TRBJ2-5; D may be TRBD1 (5 bases). The sequenced sample was naive CD4+ T cells from blood. The clonotype comes from a woman aged 30 to 39 with type 1 diabetes. Written as DNA, the CDR3 is TGTGCCAGCAGCGTAGGGGGCGGCGGCCGGACCCAAGAGACCCAGTACTTC. Translation gives CASSVGGGGRTQETQYF.